The 11 T cell receptor beta chains in this list originate from one sample, sequenced in a study of T cell changes during pregnancy in multiple sclerosis. The repertoire was sequenced with immunoSEQ multiplex PCR; TCRdb's copy has only in-frame clones and lacks some. The profile shows fewer than 130,000 clones, approximately 91% of them singletons. The source was peripheral blood, collected after pregnancy. The receptor set was obtained from a female donor with multiple sclerosis, enrolled in a pregnancy study.

The chain combines TRBV2 with TRBJ2-1; D ambiguous. The CDR3 sequence is 15 residues long. V lost 5 bases and J 6 bases, leaving 17 bases between the germline ends. Germline V CDR1 and CDR2: SNHLY, FYNNEI. CDR3 nucleotide sequence: TGTGCCAGCAGTCATCCCCTTAAGGAGCGCAATGAGCAGTTCTTC. Translating it yields CASSHPLKERNEQFF.

This chain connects TRBV6-6 to TRBJ1-1, with 7 nucleotides matching TRBD1. This CDR3 comprises 15 residues. V lost 5 bases and J lost 10; bases outside the gene matches: 16. Germline CDR1 and CDR2: MNHNY and SVGAGI (reference sequence). The CDR3 reads CASSHNLHTGAAAFF. CDR3 in DNA: TGTGCCAGCAGTCACAACCTGCATACAGGGGCGGCAGCTTTCTTT.

In the case of this clone: The same CDR3 is also encoded by other DNA sequences in this sample. This chain uses TRBV7-9 with TRBJ2-5, with TRBD2 matching 12 bases. Germline loops: CDR1 SEHNR, CDR2 FQNEAQ (reference sequence). The length of the CDR3 is 15 residues. The V and J ends lost 2 bases and 4 bases, in that order; junction bases with no gene match: 2. The CDR3 reads CASSLLAGGPETQYF. The DNA of the CDR3 is TGTGCCAGCAGCTTACTAGCGGGGGGGCCAGAGACCCAGTACTTC.

This rearrangement joins TRBV6-1 to TRBJ2-7; maybe TRBD1 (5 bases). Germline V gene sequence: CDR1 MNHNS, CDR2 SASEGT. V was clipped by 8 bases and J by 2 bases, with 16 bases between them. The CDR3 length is 14 residues. CDR3 region: CASLDSLEPYEQYF. The CDR3 DNA is TGTGCCAGCCTCGACAGTCTCGAACCCTACGAGCAGTACTTC.

This clone occurred once. The chain carries TRBV11-2 and TRBJ2-5; 11 bases align to TRBD2. V dropped 1 base and J dropped 9; count of bases not matched to a gene: 1. The CDR3 runs to 13 residues. CDR1 is SGHAT, CDR2 FQNNGV, per germline. The CDR3 region has the DNA TGTGCCAGCAGCTTAGGGACTAGCGGGCCCCAGTACTTC. The encoded protein is CASSLGTSGPQYF.

This clone was detected a few times. J is TRBJ1-1 and V is TRBV7-9; TRBD1 is a possible D gene (6 bases). Germline lookup yields CDR1 SEHNR and CDR2 FQNEAQ (reference sequence). V was cut by 4 bases and J by 10 bases, with 13 bases left in between. The CDR3 is made up of 12 amino acids. CDR3 loop: CASSSPTGIAFF. The CDR3 DNA reads TGTGCCAGCAGCTCACCGACAGGTATAGCTTTCTTT.

This rearrangement joins TRBV25-1 to TRBJ1-1; no firm D call. The V gene's germline CDR1 is MGHDK and CDR2 SYGVNS. The CDR3 totals 16 residues. Trimming took off 1 base at V and 2 bases at J, with 14 bases between the two ends. The CDR3 region is CASSESPGSLNTEAFF. CDR3 DNA sequence: TGTGCCAGCAGTGAATCCCCAGGCAGCCTCAACACTGAAGCTTTCTTT. Full variable domain (missing parts from reference TRBV25-1 and TRBJ1-1): EADIYQTPRYLVIGTGKKITLECSQTMGHDKMYWYQQDPGMELHLIHYSYGVNSTEKGDLSSESTVSRIRTEHFPLTLESARPSHTSQYLCASSESPGSLNTEAFFGQGTRLTVV.

The V call is TRBV28, the J call TRBJ2-4; D gene ambiguous. V gave up 6 bases and J gave up 0 bases, with 6 bases separating them. Germline V CDR1 and CDR2: MDHEN, SYDVKM. CDR3 length: 13 residues. Here the CDR3 DNA reads TGTGCCAGCAGCCCGGGAGCCAAAAACATTCAGTACTTC. This gives the protein CASSPGAKNIQYF. Full variable domain (outside the CDR3, taken from reference TRBV28 and TRBJ2-4): DVKVTQSSRYLVKRTGEKVFLECVQDMDHENMFWYRQDPGLGLRLIYFSYDVKMKEKGDIPEGYSVSREKKERFSLILESASTNQTSMYLCASSPGAKNIQYFGAGTRLSVL.

The chain recombines TRBV9 with TRBJ1-2; possibly TRBD1 for D (6 bases). Per the germline V gene, CDR1 is SGDLS and CDR2 is YYNGEE. The CDR3 has 16 residues. Trimming removed 0 bases at V and 2 bases at J, with 14 bases between. The CDR3 protein is CASSVVGGRENYGYTF. The DNA of the CDR3 is TGTGCCAGCAGCGTAGTCGGGGGGCGAGAGAACTATGGCTACACCTTC.

The V and J genes are TRBV9 and TRBJ1-3; possibly TRBD1 for D (6 bases). This CDR3 spans 16 amino acids. CDR1 SGDLS and CDR2 YYNGEE come from the germline V gene. Trimming left V 0 bases short and J 0 bases short, with 10 bases between. CDR3 loop: CASSVEGESSGNTIYF. The CDR3 nucleotides read TGTGCCAGCAGCGTAGAGGGGGAAAGCTCTGGAAACACCATATATTTT.

The chain uses TRBV7-8 and TRBJ1-5; TRBD1 matches at 7 bases. Germline V gene data show CDR1 as SGHVS and CDR2 as FQNEAQ. The CDR3 totals 19 residues. V lost 5 bases, J lost 0 bases, and 16 bases stayed unmatched. CDR3: CASSPNLKGTDDSNQPQHF. DNA of the CDR3: TGTGCCAGCAGCCCAAACTTAAAAGGGACAGATGATAGCAATCAGCCCCAGCATTTT.